The T cell receptor (beta chain) under discussion was sequenced for a study of early T cells in non-severe SARS-CoV-2 infection. Germline CDR1 is SQVTM and CDR2 is ANQGSEA. Trimming took off 5 bases at V and 1 base at J, with 8 bases between the two ends. This CDR3 has 12 amino acids. The table lists this clonotype with many counts. Antigen unknown. Study-wide results and limits: Anti-spike CD8 specificities were favored by VDJdb matching, whose results missed private and CD4 specificities.

TCRdb ran MiXCR on the 5' RACE reads and lists one entry per CDR3 protein. In the table there are roughly 41,000 distinct CDR3 sequences, about 5.2% of which are singletons. Sequenced here: whole blood, sampled at baseline. V usage is TRBV29-1 and J usage is TRBJ1-1; D is ambiguous. The origin of this receptor is an adult who was a healthcare worker with PCR-confirmed SARS-CoV-2 infection or an uninfected control (not recorded which). The CDR3 sequence is CSVSKENTEAFF. The CDR3 bases are TGCAGCGTTTCGAAGGAGAACACTGAAGCTTTCTTT.